The 10 T cell receptor beta chains given below trace back to one sample, sequenced in a study of T-cell reconstitution after alpha-beta-depleted transplantation in children. Library preparation (for TCRbeta) was performed with unique molecular identifiers. MiXCR was run by TCRdb on the PCR reads, yielding one entry per CDR3 protein. The table has about 170,000 distinct CDR3 sequences, around 10% seen once. This specimen consisted of PBMCs, obtained before TCRalphabeta/CD19-depleted stem cell transplant. These receptors came from a boy aged 2-9 years with acute myeloid leukemia, due to receive a stem cell transplant.

At least ten counts were recorded for this clonotype. This chain connects TRBV20-1 to TRBJ2-7; unclear D gene. The V gene lost 3 bases and the J gene lost 4 bases, with 13 bases spanning the gap. The CDR3 has 13 amino acids. Looked up from germline, CDR1 is DFQATT and CDR2 is SNEGSKA (reference sequence). CDR3 coding DNA: TGCAGTGCTAGCAACGTGAAGGCGTACGAGCAGTACTTC. Amino acid sequence: CSASNVKAYEQYF.

This clonotype was counted many times. J is TRBJ2-3 and V is TRBV28; D may be TRBD2 (6 bases). Germline values: CDR1 MDHEN, CDR2 SYDVKM. The CDR3 length is 15 residues. V dropped 2 bases and J dropped 0 bases, with 9 bases sitting between them. The CDR3 loop reads CASSLIGTSTDTQYF. The CDR3 coding sequence is TGTGCCAGCAGTTTAATCGGGACTAGCACAGATACGCAGTATTTT.

This clonotype appeared many times. The chain is built from TRBV11-2 and TRBJ1-1; D unclear. Germline CDR1 SGHAT, CDR2 FQNNGV. V was trimmed by 3 bases and J by 1 base, leaving 3 bases between them. The CDR3 covers 12 residues. In DNA, the CDR3 is TGTGCCAGCAGCTTCCAGAACACTGAAGCTTTCTTT. Translating it yields CASSFQNTEAFF.

This clonotype was counted many times. The V call is TRBV4-1, the J call TRBJ1-5; D might be TRBD1 (5 bases). The V gene's germline CDR1 is MGHRA and CDR2 YSYEKL. Trimming shortened V by 0 bases and J by 9 bases, and 15 bases separated the two germline ends. This CDR3 contains 15 residues. The CDR3 DNA is TGCGCCAGCAGCCAAGATCGGGGCCAGGTACGGCCCCAGCATTTT. As protein: CASSQDRGQVRPQHF.

This clonotype was seen many times. This chain joins TRBV20-1 and TRBJ2-3, with D perhaps assigned TRBD1 or TRBD2 (6 bases each). The germline gives CDR1 DFQATT, CDR2 SNEGSKA (reference sequence). CDR3 length: 17 residues. Trimming shortened V by 0 bases and J by 5 bases, and 21 bases separated the two germline ends. CDR3: CSARDVAGGPIIDTQYF. The DNA of the CDR3 is TGCAGTGCTAGAGATGTTGCCGGGGGCCCGATTATAGATACGCAGTATTTT.

The gene calls are TRBV5-1 and TRBJ1-2, with D tentatively TRBD1 (5 bases). Germline CDR1 SGHRS, CDR2 YFSETQ. The CDR3 is made up of 14 amino acids. Deletions cut 3 bases from V and 3 bases from J, with 12 bases between. The CDR3 here is CASSSRGADYGYTF. DNA of the CDR3: TGCGCCAGCAGCTCGCGAGGGGCGGACTATGGCTACACCTTC. The variable domain in full, with the rest retrieved from reference TRBV5-1 and TRBJ1-2, is KAGVTQTPRYLIKTRGQQVTLSCSPISGHRSVSWYQQTPGQGLQFLFEYFSETQRNKGNFPGRFSGRQFSNSRSEMNVSTLELGDSALYLCASSSRGADYGYTFGSGTRLTVV.

This clonotype has a count of ten or more. The rearrangement uses TRBV19 and TRBJ1-2; 7 nucleotides agree with TRBD1. V was pared by 4 bases and J by 9 bases, with 5 bases of the junction left unmatched. This CDR3 spans 12 amino acids. The germline V gene encodes CDR1 LNHDA and CDR2 SQIVND (reference sequence). CDR3 residues: CASSTSQGRYTF. The CDR3 DNA is TGTGCCAGTAGTACCTCACAGGGGCGCTACACCTTC.

This clonotype appeared many times. This chain links TRBV5-1 with TRBJ2-1, with D perhaps matching TRBD1 or TRBD2 (5 bases each). This CDR3 spans 18 amino acids. Trimming took off 3 bases at V and 4 bases at J, with 23 bases between the two ends. Germline loops: CDR1 SGHRS, CDR2 YFSETQ. In nucleotides, the CDR3 is TGCGCCAGCAGCTGGAGGATGATAAAGGGGTTAAGGTACAATGAGCAGTTCTTC. The encoded protein is CASSWRMIKGLRYNEQFF. Variable domain in full (rest from reference TRBV5-1 and TRBJ2-1): KAGVTQTPRYLIKTRGQQVTLSCSPISGHRSVSWYQQTPGQGLQFLFEYFSETQRNKGNFPGRFSGRQFSNSRSEMNVSTLELGDSALYLCASSWRMIKGLRYNEQFFGPGTRLTVL.

This clonotype has a count of ten or more. The chain links TRBV7-2 to TRBJ2-1, with 10 bases identical to TRBD2. From germline, CDR1 is SGHTA and CDR2 FQGNSA. J lost 6 bases, V lost 6 bases, and 14 bases had no gene match. The CDR3 is 17 residues long. CDR3 protein: CASSLTRRSGGANEQFF. CDR3 sequence (DNA): TGTGCCAGCAGTTTAACCCGACGAAGCGGGGGGGCCAATGAGCAGTTCTTC. The entire variable domain, with the rest obtained from reference TRBV7-2 and TRBJ2-1, is as follows: GAGVSQSPSNKVTEKGKDVELRCDPISGHTALYWYRQSLGQGLEFLIYFQGNSAPDKSGLPSDRFSAERTGGSVSTLTIQRTQQEDSAVYLCASSLTRRSGGANEQFFGPGTRLTVL.

This clonotype was seen ten or more times. The chain is built from TRBV5-8 and TRBJ2-3, with no clear D. Trimming removed 2 bases from V and 8 bases from J, with 15 bases in between. The CDR3 runs to 14 residues. Germline CDR1 SGHTS, CDR2 YDEGEE. CDR3: CASSLIGPRGTQYF. The DNA of the CDR3 is TGTGCCAGCAGCTTAATTGGCCCCAGAGGTACGCAGTATTTT.